This T cell receptor (beta chain) was sequenced in a study of blood T cell repertoires in COVID-19. Repertoires were generated with immunoSEQ multiplex PCR, while TCRdb's copy carries only in-frame clones and drops some. The sample lists about 43,000 clones; about nine tenths were seen once. The CDR3 is 18 residues long. Germline CDR1 reads SGHDN; CDR2 reads FVKESK. The ends were cut back, 4 bases at V and 9 bases at J, with 31 bases in the middle. The source material was peripheral blood. The clonotype was recovered from a woman aged 80 or over with active COVID-19. The gene calls are TRBV14 and TRBJ2-7; possible D gene TRBD1, 8 bases. In nucleotides, the CDR3 is TGTGCCAGCAGCCCTCGACGGGCCACGACAGGGGCGGGAGAGGTGCAGTACTTC. Its translation: CASSPRRATTGAGEVQYF. The entire variable domain, with the rest obtained from reference TRBV14 and TRBJ2-7, is as follows: EAGVTQFPSHSVIEKGQTVTLRCDPISGHDNLYWYRRVMGKEIKFLLHFVKESKQDESGMPNNRFLAERTGGTYSTLKVQPAELEDSGVYFCASSPRRATTGAGEVQYFGPGTRLTVT.